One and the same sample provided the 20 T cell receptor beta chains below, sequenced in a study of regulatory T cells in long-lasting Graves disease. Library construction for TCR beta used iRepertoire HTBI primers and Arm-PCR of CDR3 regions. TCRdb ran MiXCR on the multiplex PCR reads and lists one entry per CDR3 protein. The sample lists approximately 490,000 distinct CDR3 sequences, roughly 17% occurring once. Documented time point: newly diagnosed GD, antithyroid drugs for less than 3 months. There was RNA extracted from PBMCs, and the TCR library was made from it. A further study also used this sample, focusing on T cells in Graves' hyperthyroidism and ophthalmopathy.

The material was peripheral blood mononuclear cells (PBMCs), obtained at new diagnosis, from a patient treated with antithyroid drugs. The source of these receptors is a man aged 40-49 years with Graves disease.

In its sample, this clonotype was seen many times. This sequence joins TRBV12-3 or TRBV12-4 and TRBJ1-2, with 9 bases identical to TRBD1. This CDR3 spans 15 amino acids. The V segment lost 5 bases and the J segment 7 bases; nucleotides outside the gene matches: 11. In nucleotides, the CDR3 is TGTGCCAGCAGTCAAACAGGGGGCAGGTATCGTGGCTACACCTTC. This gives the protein CASSQTGGRYRGYTF.

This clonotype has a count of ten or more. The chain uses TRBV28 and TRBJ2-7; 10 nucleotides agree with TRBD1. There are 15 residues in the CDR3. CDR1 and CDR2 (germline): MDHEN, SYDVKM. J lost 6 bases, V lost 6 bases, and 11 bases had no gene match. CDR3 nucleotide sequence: TGTGCCAGCAGCCCCCTCGCTGGGACAGGGGTCGAGCAGTACTTC. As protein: CASSPLAGTGVEQYF.

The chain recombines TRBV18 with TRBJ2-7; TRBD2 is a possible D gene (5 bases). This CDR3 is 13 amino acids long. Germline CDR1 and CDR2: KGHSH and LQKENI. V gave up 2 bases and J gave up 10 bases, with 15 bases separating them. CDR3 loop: CASSPIDADFQYF. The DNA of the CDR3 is TGTGCCAGCTCACCAATTGACGCGGACTTTCAGTACTTC.

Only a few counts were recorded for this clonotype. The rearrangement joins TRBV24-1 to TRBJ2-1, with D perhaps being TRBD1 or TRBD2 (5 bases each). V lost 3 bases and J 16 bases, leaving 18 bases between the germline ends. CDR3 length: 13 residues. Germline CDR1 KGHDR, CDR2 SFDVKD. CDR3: CATSDTGQGPLFF. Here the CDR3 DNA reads TGTGCCACCAGTGATACAGGTCAGGGACCCCTATTCTTC.

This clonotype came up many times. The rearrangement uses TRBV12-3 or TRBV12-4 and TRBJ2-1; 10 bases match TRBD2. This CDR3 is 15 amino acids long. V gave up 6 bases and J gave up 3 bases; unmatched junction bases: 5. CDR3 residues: CASSRTSGGYNEQFF. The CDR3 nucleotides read TGTGCCAGCAGCAGGACTAGCGGAGGCTACAATGAGCAGTTCTTC.

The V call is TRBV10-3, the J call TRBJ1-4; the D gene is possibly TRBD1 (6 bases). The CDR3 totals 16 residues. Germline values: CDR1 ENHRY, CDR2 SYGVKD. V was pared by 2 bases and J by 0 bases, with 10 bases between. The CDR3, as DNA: TGTGCCATCAGTGAGGCAAACAGGGCAACTAATGAAAAACTGTTTTTT. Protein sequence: CAISEANRATNEKLFF.

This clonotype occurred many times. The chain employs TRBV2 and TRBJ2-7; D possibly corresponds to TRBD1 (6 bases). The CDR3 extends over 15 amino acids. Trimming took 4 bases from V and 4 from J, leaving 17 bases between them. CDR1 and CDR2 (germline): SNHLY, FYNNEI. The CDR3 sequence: CASSVEAGQRYEQYF. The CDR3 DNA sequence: TGTGCCAGCAGTGTGGAGGCCGGACAGAGGTACGAGCAGTACTTC.

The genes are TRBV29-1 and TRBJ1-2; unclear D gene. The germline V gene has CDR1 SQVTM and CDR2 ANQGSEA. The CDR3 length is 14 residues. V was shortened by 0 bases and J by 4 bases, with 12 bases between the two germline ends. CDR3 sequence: CSVEDRQGIYGYTF. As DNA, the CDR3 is TGCAGCGTTGAAGATCGGCAAGGAATCTATGGCTACACCTTC. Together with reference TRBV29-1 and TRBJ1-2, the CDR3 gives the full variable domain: SAVISQKPSRDICQRGTSLTIQCQVDSQVTMMFWYRQQPGQSLTLIATANQGSEATYESGFVIDKFPISRPNLTFSTLTVSNMSPEDSSIYLCSVEDRQGIYGYTFGSGTRLTVV.

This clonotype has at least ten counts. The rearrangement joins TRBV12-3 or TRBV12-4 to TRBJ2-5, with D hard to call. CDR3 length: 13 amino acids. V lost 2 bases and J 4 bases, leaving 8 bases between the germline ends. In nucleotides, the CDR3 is TGTGCCAGCAGTTTATATCCAGCAGAGACCCAGTACTTC. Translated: CASSLYPAETQYF.

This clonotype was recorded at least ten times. The CDR3 spells CASSLVLAGAETQYF. The CDR3 DNA reads TGTGCCAGCAGCTTAGTACTAGCGGGAGCAGAGACCCAGTACTTC. The J gene is TRBJ2-5, the V gene TRBV5-6; TRBD2 agrees at 11 bases. The CDR3 extends over 15 amino acids. Trimming took 2 bases from V and 4 from J; bases not matched to a gene: 4. Germline CDR1 reads SGHDT; CDR2 reads YYEEEE.

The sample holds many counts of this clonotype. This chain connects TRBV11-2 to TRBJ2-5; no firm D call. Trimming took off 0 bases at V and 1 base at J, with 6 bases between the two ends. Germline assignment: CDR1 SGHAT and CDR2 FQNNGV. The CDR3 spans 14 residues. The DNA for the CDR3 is TGTGCCAGCAGCTTAGAGAGGTTCCAAGAGACCCAGTACTTC. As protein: CASSLERFQETQYF.

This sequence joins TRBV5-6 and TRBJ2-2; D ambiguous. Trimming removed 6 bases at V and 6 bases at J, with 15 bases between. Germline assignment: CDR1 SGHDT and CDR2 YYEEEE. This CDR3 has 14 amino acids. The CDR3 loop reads CASTPPTRPGELFF. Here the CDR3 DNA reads TGTGCCAGCACCCCTCCGACACGGCCCGGGGAGCTGTTTTTT. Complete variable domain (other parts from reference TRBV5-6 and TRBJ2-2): DAGVTQSPTHLIKTRGQQVTLRCSPKSGHDTVSWYQQALGQGPQFIFQYYEEEERQRGNFPDRFSGHQFPNYSSELNVNALLLGDSALYLCASTPPTRPGELFFGEGSRLTVL.

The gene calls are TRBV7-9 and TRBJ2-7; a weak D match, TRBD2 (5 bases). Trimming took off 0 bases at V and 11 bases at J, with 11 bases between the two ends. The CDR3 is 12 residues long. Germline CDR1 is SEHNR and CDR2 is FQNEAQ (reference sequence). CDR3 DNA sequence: TGTGCCAGCAGCTTAGCTGAGGGTTCTGAGTACTTC. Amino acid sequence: CASSLAEGSEYF.

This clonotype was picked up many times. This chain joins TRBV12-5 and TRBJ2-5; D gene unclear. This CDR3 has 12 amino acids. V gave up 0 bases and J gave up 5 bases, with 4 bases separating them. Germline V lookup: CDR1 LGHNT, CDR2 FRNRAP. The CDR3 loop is CASGLVPETQYF. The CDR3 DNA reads TGTGCTAGTGGTTTGGTACCGGAGACCCAGTACTTC.

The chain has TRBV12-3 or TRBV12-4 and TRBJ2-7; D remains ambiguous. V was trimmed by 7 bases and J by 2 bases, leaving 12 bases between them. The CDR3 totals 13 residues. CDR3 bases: TGTGCCAGCACCTTCACCGGTACCTACGAGCAGTACTTC. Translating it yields CASTFTGTYEQYF.

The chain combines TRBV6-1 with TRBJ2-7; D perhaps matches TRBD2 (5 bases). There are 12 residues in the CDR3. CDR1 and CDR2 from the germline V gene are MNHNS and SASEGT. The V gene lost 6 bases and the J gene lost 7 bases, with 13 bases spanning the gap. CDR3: CASRTAPGEQYF. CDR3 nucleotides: TGTGCCAGCAGGACGGCCCCGGGAGAGCAGTACTTC.

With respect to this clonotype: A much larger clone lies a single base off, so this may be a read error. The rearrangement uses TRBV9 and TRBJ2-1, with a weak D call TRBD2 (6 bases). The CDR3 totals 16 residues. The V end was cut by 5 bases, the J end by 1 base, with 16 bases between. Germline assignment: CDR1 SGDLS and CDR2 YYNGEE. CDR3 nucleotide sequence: TGTGCCAGCAGTGAAGTGGGAGGTCTTTCCTACAATGAGCAGTTCTTC. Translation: CASSEVGGLSYNEQFF. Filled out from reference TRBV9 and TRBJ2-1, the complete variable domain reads DSGVTQTPKHLITATGQRVTLRCSPRSGDLSVYWYQQSLDQGLQFLIQYYNGEERAKGNILERFSAQQFPDLHSELNLSSLELGDSALYFCASSEVGGLSYNEQFFGPGTRLTVL.

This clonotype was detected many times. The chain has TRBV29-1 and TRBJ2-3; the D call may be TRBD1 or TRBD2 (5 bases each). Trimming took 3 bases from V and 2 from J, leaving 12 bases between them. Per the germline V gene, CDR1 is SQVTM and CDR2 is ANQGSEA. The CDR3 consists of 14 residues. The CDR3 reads CSVDLGTNTDTQYF. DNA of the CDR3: TGCAGCGTTGATCTCGGGACGAACACAGATACGCAGTATTTT.

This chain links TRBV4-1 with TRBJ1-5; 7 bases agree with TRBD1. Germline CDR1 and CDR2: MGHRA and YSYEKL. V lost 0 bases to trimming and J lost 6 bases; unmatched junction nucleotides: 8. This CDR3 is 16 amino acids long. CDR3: CASSQEVDRASQPQHF. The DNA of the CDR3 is TGCGCCAGCAGCCAAGAAGTCGACAGGGCCTCTCAGCCCCAGCATTTT.

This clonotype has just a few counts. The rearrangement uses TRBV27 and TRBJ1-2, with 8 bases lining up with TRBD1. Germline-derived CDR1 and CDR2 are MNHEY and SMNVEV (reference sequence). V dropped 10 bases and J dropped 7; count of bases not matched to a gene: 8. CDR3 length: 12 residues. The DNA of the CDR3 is TGTGCCACCTACCAGGGGGCGCTTGGCTACACCTTC. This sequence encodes CATYQGALGYTF.